Following are 21 T cell receptor beta chains from one sample sequenced in a study of tissue T cells after allogeneic stem cell transplantation. Using immunoSEQ multiplex PCR, the repertoire was profiled, and TCRdb retains in-frame clones only, with some absent. The profile shows some 7,800 clones, about two thirds of them singletons. Sequencing input: blood. These receptors all stem from a female BALB/c mouse in good health. Strain haplotype (MHC): H2-d.

This clone came up once. All gene names here are mouse names. The read terminates 1 residue ahead of where the CDR3 ends, so the germline J gene completes it. The rearrangement joins TRBV30 to TRBJ2-7, with 10 bases matching TRBD2. Looked up from germline, CDR1 is SQVVS and CDR2 is ANEGSEA. Trimming removed 2 bases from V and 6 bases from J; junction bases left unmatched: 10. The CDR3 loop spans 15 amino acids. CDR3 DNA (partial): TGTAGTTCTAGACCCCTCCGGGACTGGGGAGGTGAACAGTAC. As protein: CSSRPLRDWGGEQY. The CDR3 in full is CSSRPLRDWGGEQYF. Full variable domain (remainder filled in from reference TRBV30 and TRBJ2-7): SVLLYQKPNRDICQSGTSLKIQCVADSQVVSMFWYQQFQEQSLMLMATANEGSEATYESGFTKDKFPISRPNLTFSTLTVNNARPGDSSIYFCSSRPLRDWGGEQYFGPGTRLTVL.

A remark on this clone: The gene names here belong to mouse. The CDR3 bases that were read are TGTGCCAGCAGTGGGACAGGGGTTAATTCGCCCCTCTAC. Amino acids: CASSGTGVNSPLY. The whole CDR3 protein is CASSGTGVNSPLYF. The chain uses TRBV13-1 and TRBJ1-6, with TRBD1 identical over 9 bases. Read sequence stops 1 residue before the CDR3 end, and the germline J gene provides the missing end. TRBJ1-6 is classed as an ORF, of uncertain function. Germline V lookup: CDR1 NSHNY, CDR2 SYGAGN. CDR3 size: 14 residues. Unmatched junction bases numbered 1, after V lost 3 bases and J lost 6 bases.

Notes on this clone: Mouse gene names and germline throughout. Coverage ceases 1 residue before the CDR3 finishes, and the germline J gene fills in the end. The chain recombines TRBV20 with TRBJ2-5, with 8 bases fitting TRBD2. V lost 2 bases and J lost 5; bases outside the gene matches: 3. The CDR3 is 13 residues long. The germline V gene encodes CDR1 GFQATS and CDR2 STVNSAI. The covered CDR3 bases are TGTGGTGCTAGGCTGGGGGGCGCAGACACCCAGTAC. Translated, it gives CGARLGGADTQY. The complete CDR3 sequence is CGARLGGADTQYF.

Turning to this clone: Mouse germline and gene names are used. The CDR3 end lies 1 residue beyond the end of the read and is filled in from the germline J gene. This chain joins TRBV31 and TRBJ2-4; the D is unclear. V was trimmed by 8 bases and J by 0 bases, leaving 9 bases between them. Germline CDR1 and CDR2: GKSSPN and SITVG. This CDR3 comprises 12 residues. The CDR3 loop is CARRGSQNTLYF. CDR3 DNA, as far as it was read: TGTGCCCGCCGGGGAAGTCAAAACACCTTGTAC.

On this clone: Mouse germline and gene names are used. The CDR3 goes on 1 residue after the read ends, and that part is filled in from the germline J gene. This chain connects TRBV20 to TRBJ2-4; no firm D call. The CDR3 has 13 amino acids. Germline V gene lookup returns CDR1 GFQATS and CDR2 STVNSAI. V lost 2 bases and J 0 bases, leaving 6 bases between the germline ends. CDR3 bases read: TGTGGTGCTAGGCCAGATAGTCAAAACACCTTGTAC. Encoded protein: CGARPDSQNTLY. The entire CDR3 is CGARPDSQNTLYF.

With respect to this clone: Genes and germline are mouse. The read falls 1 residue short of the CDR3 end, and the missing part is taken from the germline J gene. The V gene is TRBV29, the J gene TRBJ2-5; D remains ambiguous. The CDR3 consists of 11 residues. With 3 bases removed from V and 6 bases from J, the gap between germline ends came to 4 bases. Germline V CDR1 and CDR2: MSHET, SYDVDS. The CDR3 spells CASSFSDTQYF. The part of the CDR3 DNA that was read is TGTGCTAGCAGTTTTAGCGACACCCAGTAC.

About this clone: Gene and germline names: mouse. The read gets to within 1 residue of the CDR3 end, and the germline J gene fills in the rest. The chain joins TRBV29 to TRBJ2-5; 10 nucleotides line up with TRBD2. In germline, CDR1 is MSHET, CDR2 SYDVDS. J was trimmed by 3 bases and V by 0 bases; bases with no gene match: 3. This CDR3 has 16 residues. The CDR3 DNA, read in part, is TGTGCTAGCAGTTTATCTCCTGGGGGGGCTCAAGACACCCAGTAC. Translated: CASSLSPGGAQDTQY. The full CDR3 protein reads CASSLSPGGAQDTQYF.

As to this clone: Germline and genes: mouse. Read sequence stops 1 residue before the CDR3 end, and the germline J gene provides the missing end. The chain recombines TRBV13-1 with TRBJ1-4; 7 bases align to TRBD1. This CDR3 spans 13 amino acids. With 3 bases clipped from V and 5 bases from J, the junction kept 1 base outside the gene matches. CDR1 is NSHNY, CDR2 SYGAGN, per germline. Incomplete CDR3 DNA: TGTGCCAGCAGTGTGGGACAGAACGAAAGATTATTT. It encodes CASSVGQNERLF. The complete CDR3 protein is CASSVGQNERLFF.

On this clone: Here the gene names and germline are mouse. From the germline J gene comes the end of the CDR3, since the read stops 1 residue before it. The chain carries TRBV24 and TRBJ2-7, with 10 bases fitting TRBD1. The junction had 4 bases not matched to a gene; V was cut back by 6 bases and J by 5 bases. CDR3 length: 13 amino acids. Germline CDR1 and CDR2: KGHTA and FRNEEI. CDR3 protein: CASRGDRGHEQYF. The CDR3 bases that were read are TGTGCCAGCAGGGGGGACAGGGGCCATGAACAGTAC.

Of note for this clone: All gene names here are mouse names. The CDR3 end falls 1 residue outside the read, so it is completed with the germline J gene. The chain combines TRBV31 with TRBJ2-3; D ambiguous. Between the trimmed V and J ends, which lost 1 base and 0 bases, there was a span of 8 bases. CDR3 length: 14 amino acids. Per germline, CDR1 GKSSPN and CDR2 SITVG. This CDR3 reads CAWSRHSSAETLYF. The CDR3 bases that were read are TGTGCCTGGAGTCGACACTCTAGTGCAGAAACGCTGTAT.

A remark on this clone: Genes and germline are mouse. The CDR3 extends 1 residue past the end of the read, so its final part is completed from the germline J gene. This rearrangement joins TRBV23 to TRBJ2-5; TRBD1 reflects the table's D call only, with no check against the DNA. This CDR3 has 13 amino acids. Germline loops: CDR1 KGHTA, CDR2 FQNQQP. The sequenced part of the CDR3 DNA is TGCTCCAGCAGTCACCCCAGCCAAGACACCCAGTAC. Translating gives CSSSHPSQDTQY. From start to end, the CDR3 is CSSSHPSQDTQYF. The variable domain in full, completed from reference TRBV23 and TRBJ2-5, reads DAAVTQKPRYLIKMKGQEAEMKCIPEKGHTAVFWYQQKQSKELKFLIYFQNQQPLDQIDMVKERFSAVCPSSSLCSLGIRTCEAEDSALYLCSSSHPSQDTQYFGPGTRLLVL.

This clone was seen more than once but under ten times. These gene names are mouse names. The CDR3 end is not reached by the read, which stops 1 residue before it; the germline J gene fills it in. The rearrangement joins TRBV13-2 to TRBJ1-2; D unresolved. The germline V gene has CDR1 NNHNN and CDR2 SYGAGS (reference sequence). This CDR3 has 13 residues. Trimming removed 2 bases at V and 4 bases at J, with 9 bases between. The CDR3 reads CASGDGSSSDYTF. CDR3 DNA, as far as it was read: TGTGCCAGCGGTGACGGGTCAAGCTCCGACTACACC.

Comments on this clone: Mouse names are used for the genes. The DNA ends 1 residue before the CDR3 does, and the rest of the CDR3 is filled in from the germline J gene. The chain joins TRBV14 to TRBJ2-1, with 10 bases matching TRBD1. Germline trimming cut 5 bases from V and 6 bases from J; bases unmatched to any gene: 2. In germline, CDR1 is SGHDT, CDR2 FRDEAV. This CDR3 comprises 13 residues. CDR3 region: CASSWDRGAEQFF. CDR3 DNA (partial): TGTGCCAGCAGCTGGGACAGGGGTGCTGAGCAGTTC. Complete variable domain (other parts from reference TRBV14 and TRBJ2-1): EAGVTQSPRYAVLQEGQAVSFWCDPISGHDTLYWYQQPRDQGPQLLVYFRDEAVIDNSQLPSDRFSAVRPKGTNSTLKIQSAKQGDTATYLCASSWDRGAEQFFGPGTRLTVL.

With regard to this clone: Mouse germline and gene names are used. The sequenced fragment ends 1 residue before the CDR3 boundary, so the rest is inferred from the germline J gene. V is TRBV19 and J is TRBJ1-4; 8 bases are a match to TRBD1. Germline CDR1 reads FNHDT; CDR2 reads SITEND (reference sequence). This CDR3 contains 14 residues. The trim removed 5 bases at V and 3 bases at J, leaving 3 bases unmatched. The CDR3 sequence is CASRPGGPNERLFF. CDR3 DNA, as far as it was read: TGTGCCAGCAGGCCAGGGGGCCCCAACGAAAGATTATTT.

Comments on this clone: The genes and germline here are from mouse. The sequenced CDR3 bases are TGTGCCAGCAGCTTCCGGGACATCCAGGCTCCGCTT. The encoded protein is CASSFRDIQAPL. The whole CDR3 sequence reads CASSFRDIQAPLF. This sequence joins TRBV4 and TRBJ1-5, with D perhaps matching TRBD1 (6 bases). With the read ending 1 residue before the CDR3 end, the germline J gene is used to fill in that end. The CDR3 is 13 amino acids. Trimming shortened V by 4 bases and J by 6 bases, and 10 bases separated the two germline ends. CDR1 and CDR2 from the germline V gene are LGHDT and YNNKQL (reference sequence).

In this sample, this clone turned up a few times. Mouse names are used for the genes. Read data end 1 residue before the CDR3 end; the end is taken from the germline J gene. This sequence joins TRBV5 and TRBJ2-7; D ambiguous. The CDR3 is 13 amino acids. V was pared by 0 bases and J by 4 bases, with 7 bases between. Germline assignment: CDR1 LGHNA and CDR2 YNLKQL (reference sequence). CDR3 region: CASSQDLGYEQYF. CDR3 DNA, as far as it was read: TGTGCCAGCAGCCAAGATTTGGGATATGAACAGTAC.

This clone turned up a few times. Each gene name is a mouse one. The read halts 1 residue ahead of the CDR3 end, with the missing end drawn from the germline J gene. V and J are TRBV20 and TRBJ2-1, with 10 nucleotides matching TRBD1. Germline CDR1 is GFQATS and CDR2 is STVNSAI. CDR3 length: 14 amino acids. Germline trimming cut 2 bases from V and 4 bases from J; bases unmatched to any gene: 2. The DNA read from the CDR3 is TGTGGTGCTAGGAGGGGACAGGGGTATGCTGAGCAGTTC. Protein: CGARRGQGYAEQF. The whole CDR3 region reads CGARRGQGYAEQFF.

Concerning this clone itself: Gene names are the mouse ones. CDR3: CASSQVTGKNNYAEQFF. Partial CDR3 DNA: TGTGCCAGCAGCCAAGTGACAGGGAAAAATAACTATGCTGAGCAGTTC. This chain joins TRBV2 and TRBJ2-1; 7 bases line up with TRBD1. The sequenced fragment ends 1 residue before the CDR3 boundary, so the rest is inferred from the germline J gene. Germline V lookup: CDR1 LGHNA, CDR2 YSYQKL. CDR3 size: 17 residues. V gave up 1 base and J gave up 0 bases; unmatched junction bases: 6.

This clone was recorded once. Germline and genes: mouse. The read ends 1 residue shy of where the CDR3 ends; the end is completed using the germline J gene. The chain is built from TRBV13-3 and TRBJ2-3; 11 bases match TRBD2. This CDR3 has 15 residues. V was clipped by 6 bases and J by 0 bases; unmatched bases: 3. Germline assignment: CDR1 NNHDY and CDR2 SYVADS. CDR3 residues: CASKGTGGSAETLYF. CDR3 DNA, as far as it was read: TGTGCCAGCAAAGGGACTGGGGGTAGTGCAGAAACGCTGTAT.

In regard to this clone: Genes and germline come from the mouse. The observed sequence ends 1 residue before the CDR3 terminus, with the missing tail filled in from the germline J gene. V and J are TRBV3 and TRBJ2-5; TRBD1 aligns across 7 bases. J was trimmed by 3 bases and V by 4 bases; bases with no gene match: 7. The CDR3 is 15 amino acids. The germline gives CDR1 SNHLY, CDR2 FYNGKV (reference sequence). The CDR3 sequence: CASSSDRAGQDTQYF. The sequenced CDR3 bases are TGTGCCAGCAGCTCCGACAGGGCGGGACAAGACACCCAGTAC. Full variable domain (outside the CDR3, taken from reference TRBV3 and TRBJ2-5): GPKVLQIPSHQIIDMGQMVTLNCDPVSNHLYFYWYKQILGQQMEFLVNFYNGKVMEKSKLFKDQFSVERPDGSYFTLKIQPTALEDSAVYFCASSSDRAGQDTQYFGPGTRLLVL.

A remark on this clone: Gene names and germline match the mouse. The CDR3 end falls 1 residue outside the read, so it is completed with the germline J gene. This rearrangement joins TRBV17 to TRBJ1-3, with D possibly TRBD1 on 5 matching bases. The V and J ends lost 3 bases and 0 bases respectively, with 9 bases between them. Germline values: CDR1 MNHDT, CDR2 YYDKIL. The CDR3 consists of 15 residues. The CDR3 reads CASSSRADSGNTLYF. The sequenced part of the CDR3 DNA is TGTGCTAGCAGTAGCAGGGCGGATTCTGGAAATACGCTCTAT.